The entry below describes one T cell receptor beta chain. This record comes from a study of PD-1 blockade in classical Hodgkin lymphoma. The repertoire was sequenced with immunoSEQ multiplex PCR; TCRdb's copy has only in-frame clones and lacks some. The table records over 30,000 clones, approximately 92% of them present only once. Germline V gives CDR1 MNHNY, CDR2 SVGAGI (reference sequence). This CDR3 is built from 14 residues. Losses at the gene ends were 2 bases for V and 9 bases for J; bases not matched to a gene: 5. Each patient experienced a relapse that followed autologous stem cell transplantation, and brentuximab vedotin exposure varied. Magnetic negative selection of thawed PBMCs was the method by which CD4+ T cells were purified. The study recorded best responses of complete response, partial response or progressive disease.

The chain uses TRBV6-6 and TRBJ2-1, with TRBD2 identical over 9 bases. The origin of this receptor is a human donor with classical Hodgkin lymphoma. This sample comprised CD4+ T cells from blood, obtained at baseline. The CDR3 is CASSYTLAGVEQFF. The CDR3, as DNA: TGTGCCAGCAGTTACACCTTAGCGGGAGTTGAGCAGTTCTTC.